The sequence of this T cell receptor beta chain was determined in a study of cytotoxic CD8 clonotypes in ibrutinib-treated CLL. Study context: Response sampling took place at median 12 months of treatment, range 6 to 36. Each sample contained, on average, roughly 280,000 productive templates and roughly 100,000 productive rearrangements. General study points: Higher clonality was seen at ibrutinib response and a return toward baseline at progression.

Germline V gives CDR1 MGHRA, CDR2 YSYEKL. The CDR3 consists of 16 residues. Trimming cost V 7 bases and J 4 bases; bases outside gene matches: 12. In its sample, this clone was seen a few times. Its antigen is currently unknown. Here immunoSEQ multiplex PCR was the method, and the copy in TCRdb shows in-frame clones only, minus some. The sample has about 120,000 clones, 80% to 90% seen once. The sequences come from PBMCs, collected after 24 months of ibrutinib treatment. The chain employs TRBV4-1 and TRBJ2-1; 8 positions agree with TRBD2. The sequence was collected from a human donor with chronic lymphocytic leukemia. In DNA, the CDR3 is TGCGCCAGCAAGGAGGGAGGGCGGGGGGTGTACAATGAGCAGTTCTTC. This gives the protein CASKEGGRGVYNEQFF.